This TCR beta chain came from a study of blood T cell repertoires in COVID-19. The wider study: T cells, B-cell-depleted T cells, or PBMCs provided the cDNA or gDNA that served as material.

The authors' processing: Scientists estimated how many nucleated cells there were by amplifying reference gene primers. TCRdb's table, derived via immunoSEQ multiplex PCR, lists solely in-frame clones and lacks some. That table supplies the V and J calls and clone size; D and trimming were determined from the DNA. The table records fewer than 60,000 clones, approximately 82% of them present only once. The CDR3 is 13 amino acids. Trimming removed 3 bases from V and 0 bases from J, with 3 bases in between. Looked up from germline, CDR1 is SGHTA and CDR2 is FQGNSA. The chain is built from TRBV7-2 and TRBJ1-3; D gene ambiguous. Sequencing was performed on peripheral blood. The clonotype originates from a man in his 70s with active COVID-19. In DNA, the CDR3 is TGTGCCAGCAGCTTGTACTCTGGAAACACCATATATTTT. Residues: CASSLYSGNTIYF.